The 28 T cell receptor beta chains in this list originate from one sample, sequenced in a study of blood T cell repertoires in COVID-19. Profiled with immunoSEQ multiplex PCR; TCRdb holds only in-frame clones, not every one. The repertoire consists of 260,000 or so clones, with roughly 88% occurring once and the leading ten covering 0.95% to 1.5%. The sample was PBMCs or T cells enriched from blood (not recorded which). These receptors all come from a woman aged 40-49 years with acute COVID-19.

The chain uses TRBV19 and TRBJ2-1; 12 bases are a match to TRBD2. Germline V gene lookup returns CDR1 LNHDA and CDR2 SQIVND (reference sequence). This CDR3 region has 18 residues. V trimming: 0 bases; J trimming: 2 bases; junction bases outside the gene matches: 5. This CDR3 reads CASSIDGPSGRAYNEQFF. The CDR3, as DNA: TGTGCCAGTAGTATAGACGGGCCTAGCGGGAGGGCCTACAATGAGCAGTTCTTC.

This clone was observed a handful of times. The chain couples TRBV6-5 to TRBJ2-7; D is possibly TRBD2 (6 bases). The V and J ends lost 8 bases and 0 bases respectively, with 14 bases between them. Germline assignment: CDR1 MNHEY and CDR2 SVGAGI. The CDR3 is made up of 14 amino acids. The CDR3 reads CASRLGGASYEQYF. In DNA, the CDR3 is TGTGCCAGCCGATTAGGAGGGGCCTCCTACGAGCAGTACTTC.

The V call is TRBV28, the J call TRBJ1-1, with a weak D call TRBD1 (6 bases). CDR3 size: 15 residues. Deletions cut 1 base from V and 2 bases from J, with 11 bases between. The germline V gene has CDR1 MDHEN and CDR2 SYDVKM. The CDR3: CASSLYRQVNTEAFF. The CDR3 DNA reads TGTGCCAGCAGTTTATACCGACAGGTTAACACTGAAGCTTTCTTT.

The CDR3 protein is CASSYRQGFGYTF. The CDR3 coding sequence is TGTGCCAGCAGTTATAGACAGGGCTTTGGCTACACCTTC. The rearrangement links TRBV6-5 to TRBJ1-2, with 7 positions matching TRBD1. The CDR3 has 13 residues. V lost 3 bases to trimming and J lost 7 bases; unmatched junction nucleotides: 5. Germline CDR1 is MNHEY and CDR2 is SVGAGI.

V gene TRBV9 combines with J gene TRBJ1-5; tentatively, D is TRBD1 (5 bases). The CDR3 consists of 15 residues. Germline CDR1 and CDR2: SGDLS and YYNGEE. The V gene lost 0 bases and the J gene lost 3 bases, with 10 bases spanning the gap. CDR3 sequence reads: CASSVEAGNNQPQHF. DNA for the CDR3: TGTGCCAGCAGCGTAGAAGCAGGGAACAATCAGCCCCAGCATTTT.

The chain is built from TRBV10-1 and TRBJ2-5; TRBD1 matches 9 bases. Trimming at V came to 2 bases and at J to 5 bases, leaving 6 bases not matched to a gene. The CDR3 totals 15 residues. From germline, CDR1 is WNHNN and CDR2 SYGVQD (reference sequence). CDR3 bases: TGCGCCAGCAGTGAGAGGACAGGGGTGTCGGAGACCCAGTACTTC. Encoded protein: CASSERTGVSETQYF.

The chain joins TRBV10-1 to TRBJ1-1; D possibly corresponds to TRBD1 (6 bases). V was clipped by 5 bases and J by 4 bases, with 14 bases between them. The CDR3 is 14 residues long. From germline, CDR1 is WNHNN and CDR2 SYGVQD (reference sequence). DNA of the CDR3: TGCGCCAGCAGTTTCGACAGGACATCCACTGAAGCTTTCTTT. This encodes CASSFDRTSTEAFF.

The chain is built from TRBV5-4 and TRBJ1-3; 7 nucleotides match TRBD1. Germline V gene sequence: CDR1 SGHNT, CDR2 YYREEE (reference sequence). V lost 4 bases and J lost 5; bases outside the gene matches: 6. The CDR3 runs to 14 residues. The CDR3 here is CASSVIGGRNTIYF. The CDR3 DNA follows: TGTGCCAGCAGCGTAATAGGGGGCCGAAACACCATATATTTT.

The CDR3: CASSERLAGAYEQYV. Written as DNA, the CDR3 is TGTGCCAGCAGCGAACGTTTAGCGGGGGCATACGAGCAGTACGTC. V is TRBV13 and J is TRBJ2-7; 9 bases fit TRBD2. The ends lost 5 bases at V and 4 bases at J; junction bases unmatched: 9. Per germline, CDR1 PRHDT and CDR2 FYEKMQ (reference sequence). The CDR3 extends over 15 amino acids.

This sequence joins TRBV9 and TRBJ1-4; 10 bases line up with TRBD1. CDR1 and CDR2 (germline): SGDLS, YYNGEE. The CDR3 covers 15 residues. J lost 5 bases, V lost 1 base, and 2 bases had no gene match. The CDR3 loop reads CASSVMGQGNEKLFF. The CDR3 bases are TGTGCCAGCAGCGTAATGGGACAGGGGAATGAAAAACTGTTTTTT.

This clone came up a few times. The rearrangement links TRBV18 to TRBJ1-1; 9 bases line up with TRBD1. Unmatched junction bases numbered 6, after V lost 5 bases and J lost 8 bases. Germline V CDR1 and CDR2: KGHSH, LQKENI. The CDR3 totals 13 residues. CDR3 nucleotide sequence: TGTGCCAGCTCAACAGGGGGCGTATCGGAAGCTTTCTTT. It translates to CASSTGGVSEAFF.

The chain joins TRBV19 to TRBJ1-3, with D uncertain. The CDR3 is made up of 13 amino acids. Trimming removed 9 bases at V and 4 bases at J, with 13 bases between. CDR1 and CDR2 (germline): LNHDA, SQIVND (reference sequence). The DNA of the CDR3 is TGTGCCAGCTTTAGCAGAACGGGAAACACCATATATTTT. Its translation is CASFSRTGNTIYF.

CDR3 in DNA: TGTGCCACCAGTGATTTTCCCTCCTCAACTAGCACAGATACGCAGTATTTT. It translates to CATSDFPSSTSTDTQYF. This chain joins TRBV24-1 and TRBJ2-3; D not resolved. Germline CDR1 reads KGHDR; CDR2 reads SFDVKD. The CDR3 covers 17 residues. V was trimmed by 1 base and J by 0 bases, leaving 13 bases between them.

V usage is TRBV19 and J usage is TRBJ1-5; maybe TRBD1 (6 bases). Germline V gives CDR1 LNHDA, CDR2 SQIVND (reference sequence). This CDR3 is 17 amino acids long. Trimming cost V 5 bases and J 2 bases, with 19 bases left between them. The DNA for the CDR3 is TGTGCCAGTAGTCCCCGACAGGATTGGGTTGGCAATCAGCCCCAGCATTTT. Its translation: CASSPRQDWVGNQPQHF.

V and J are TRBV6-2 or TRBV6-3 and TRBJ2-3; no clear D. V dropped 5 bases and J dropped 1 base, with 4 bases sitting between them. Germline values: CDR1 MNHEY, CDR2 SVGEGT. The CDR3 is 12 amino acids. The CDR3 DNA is TGTGCCAGCAGTCCGGGCACAGATACGCAGTATTTT. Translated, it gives CASSPGTDTQYF.

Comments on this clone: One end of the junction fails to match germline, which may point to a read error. The CDR3 DNA follows: TGTGCCATCAATGAGAAGGACAGGGGAGACACTGAAGCTTTCTTT. It is translated as CAINEKDRGDTEAFF. The chain uses TRBV10-3 and TRBJ1-1, with 9 positions matching TRBD1. Germline V CDR1 and CDR2: ENHRY, SYGVKD. The length of the CDR3 is 15 residues.

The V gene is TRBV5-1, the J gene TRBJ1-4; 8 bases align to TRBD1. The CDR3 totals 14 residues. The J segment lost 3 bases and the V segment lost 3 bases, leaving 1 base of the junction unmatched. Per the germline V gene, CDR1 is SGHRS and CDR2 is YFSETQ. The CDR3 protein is CASSSTGANEKLFF. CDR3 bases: TGCGCCAGCAGCTCGACAGGGGCTAATGAAAAACTGTTTTTT.

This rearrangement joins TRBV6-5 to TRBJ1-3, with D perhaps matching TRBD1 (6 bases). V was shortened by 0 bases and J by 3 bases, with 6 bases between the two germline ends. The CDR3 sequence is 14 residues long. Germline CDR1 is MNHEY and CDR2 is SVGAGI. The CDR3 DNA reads TGTGCCAGCAGTTACTCACAGGGTGGAAACACCATATATTTT. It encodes CASSYSQGGNTIYF.

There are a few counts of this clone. CDR3 DNA sequence: TGTGCCACCAGTGGGGCCCCCGGGACTAGCGACACAGATACGCAGTATTTT. It translates to CATSGAPGTSDTDTQYF. The chain carries TRBV24-1 and TRBJ2-3; TRBD2 matches 10 bases. The CDR3 extends over 17 amino acids. Per the germline V gene, CDR1 is KGHDR and CDR2 is SFDVKD. J was trimmed by 2 bases and V by 5 bases; bases with no gene match: 9.

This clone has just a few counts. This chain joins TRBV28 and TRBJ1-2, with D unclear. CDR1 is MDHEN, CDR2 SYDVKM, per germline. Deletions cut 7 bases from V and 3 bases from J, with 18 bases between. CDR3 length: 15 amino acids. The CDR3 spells CASKAGNPFDYGYTF. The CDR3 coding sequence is TGTGCCAGCAAAGCGGGGAACCCCTTTGACTATGGCTACACCTTC.

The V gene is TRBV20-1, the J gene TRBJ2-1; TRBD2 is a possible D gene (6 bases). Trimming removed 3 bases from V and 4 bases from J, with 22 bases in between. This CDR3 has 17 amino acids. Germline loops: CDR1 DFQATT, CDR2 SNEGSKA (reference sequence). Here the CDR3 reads CSASAHWAGLSYNEQFF. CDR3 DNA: TGCAGTGCTAGTGCACACTGGGCGGGGCTGTCGTACAATGAGCAGTTCTTC.

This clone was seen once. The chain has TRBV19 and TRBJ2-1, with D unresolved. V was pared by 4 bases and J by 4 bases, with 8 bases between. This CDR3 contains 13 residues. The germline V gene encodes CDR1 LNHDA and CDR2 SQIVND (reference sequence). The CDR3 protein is CASSKARYNEQFF. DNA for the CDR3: TGTGCCAGTAGTAAAGCTAGATACAATGAGCAGTTCTTC.

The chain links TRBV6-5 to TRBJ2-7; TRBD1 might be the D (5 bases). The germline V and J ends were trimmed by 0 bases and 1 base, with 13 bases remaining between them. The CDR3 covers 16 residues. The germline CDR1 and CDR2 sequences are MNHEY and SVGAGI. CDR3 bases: TGTGCCAGCAGTTACTCGGCAGGGCAAGGTTCCTACGAGCAGTACTTC. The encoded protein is CASSYSAGQGSYEQYF.

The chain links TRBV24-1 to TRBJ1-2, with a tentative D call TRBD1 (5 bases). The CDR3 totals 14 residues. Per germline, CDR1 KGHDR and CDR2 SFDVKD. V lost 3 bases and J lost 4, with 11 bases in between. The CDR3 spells CATSDRTGLYGYTF. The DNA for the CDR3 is TGTGCCACCAGTGATCGGACGGGACTCTATGGCTACACCTTC.

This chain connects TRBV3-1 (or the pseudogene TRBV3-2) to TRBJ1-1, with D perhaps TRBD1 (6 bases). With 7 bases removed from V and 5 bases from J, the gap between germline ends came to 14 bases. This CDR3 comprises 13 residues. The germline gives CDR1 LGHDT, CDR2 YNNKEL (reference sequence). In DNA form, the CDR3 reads TGTGCCAGCAAAGGGGGGGGAGGGACTGAAGCTTTCTTT. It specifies CASKGGGGTEAFF.

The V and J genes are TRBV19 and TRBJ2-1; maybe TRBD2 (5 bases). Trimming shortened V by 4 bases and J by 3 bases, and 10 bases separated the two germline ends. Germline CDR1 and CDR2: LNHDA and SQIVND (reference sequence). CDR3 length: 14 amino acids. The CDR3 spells CASSTPGLYNEQFF. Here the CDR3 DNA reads TGTGCCAGTAGTACCCCCGGACTCTACAATGAGCAGTTCTTC.

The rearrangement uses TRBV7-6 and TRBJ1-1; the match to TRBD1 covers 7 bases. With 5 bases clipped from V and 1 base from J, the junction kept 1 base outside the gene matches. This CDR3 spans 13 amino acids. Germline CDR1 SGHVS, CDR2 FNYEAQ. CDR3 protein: CASSGQANTEAFF. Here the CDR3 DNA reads TGTGCCAGCAGCGGACAGGCGAACACTGAAGCTTTCTTT.

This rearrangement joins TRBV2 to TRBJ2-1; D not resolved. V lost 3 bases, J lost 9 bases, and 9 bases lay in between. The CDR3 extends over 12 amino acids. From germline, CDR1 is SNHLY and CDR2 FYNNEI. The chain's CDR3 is CASSEWSGEQFF. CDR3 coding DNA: TGTGCCAGCAGTGAGTGGTCAGGTGAGCAGTTCTTC.